The 29 T cell receptor beta chains given below trace back to one sample, sequenced in a study of cytomegalovirus exposure and HLA in healthy donors. PCR amplification relied on 60 Vbeta primers (plus 13 Jbeta primers). TCRdb's table, derived via immunoSEQ multiplex PCR, lists solely in-frame clones and lacks some. The repertoire holds some 140,000 clones, with 79% as singletons. Material: PBMCs. The receptors shown here come from a female donor in good health and CMV-seronegative.

The CDR3 DNA follows: TGTGCCAGCAGCCCAGACAGGGGGAACACTGAAGCTTTCTTT. Translation: CASSPDRGNTEAFF. The chain uses TRBV11-1 and TRBJ1-1; 8 bases map to TRBD1. This CDR3 spans 14 amino acids. Germline trimming cut 5 bases from V and 1 base from J; bases unmatched to any gene: 3. Germline V gene data show CDR1 as SGHAT and CDR2 as FQDESV (reference sequence).

This clone was seen once. The J gene is TRBJ1-2, the V gene TRBV2; 8 nucleotides match TRBD1. The CDR3 extends over 14 amino acids. J gave up 11 bases and V 0 bases, and 8 bases lay outside the gene matches. The germline gives CDR1 SNHLY, CDR2 FYNNEI. CDR3 in DNA: TGTGCCAGCAGTGAAGCCCAGGGGGCCGGGGGGTACACCTTC. This sequence encodes CASSEAQGAGGYTF.

The rearrangement joins TRBV10-3 to TRBJ2-7; no clear D gene. The germline V gene has CDR1 ENHRY and CDR2 SYGVKD. CDR3 size: 11 residues. Trimming took 3 bases from V and 6 from J, leaving 6 bases between them. CDR3 DNA: TGTGCCATCAGTGACCTCGTCGAGCAGTACTTC. Encoded protein: CAISDLVEQYF.

The chain links TRBV14 to TRBJ1-5, with 9 bases lining up with TRBD1. The CDR3 runs to 14 residues. Germline CDR1 reads SGHDN; CDR2 reads FVKESK. V lost 4 bases and J lost 2; bases outside the gene matches: 0. Here the CDR3 DNA reads TGTGCCAGCAGCCGGGACAGGGGCAATCAGCCCCAGCATTTT. Translation: CASSRDRGNQPQHF.

This sequence joins TRBV10-1 and TRBJ1-6; D not resolved. CDR1 WNHNN and CDR2 SYGVQD come from the germline V gene (reference sequence). The V end was cut by 5 bases, the J end by 7 bases, with 12 bases between. The CDR3 loop spans 14 amino acids. The CDR3 is CASSSIAGNSPLHF. CDR3 bases: TGCGCCAGCAGTTCCATAGCGGGAAATTCACCCCTCCACTTT.

The chain employs TRBV19 and TRBJ2-1, with 9 positions matching TRBD2. This CDR3 has 11 amino acids. With V trimmed by 6 bases and J by 12 bases, 3 bases remained unmatched. The germline gives CDR1 LNHDA, CDR2 SQIVND (reference sequence). CDR3 sequence: CASSTLAGQFF. The CDR3 DNA follows: TGTGCCAGTAGCACACTAGCGGGGCAGTTCTTC.

The V and J genes are TRBV30 and TRBJ2-5, with D unclear. The end of the DNA is better explained by TRBJ2-7, so the J call may be wrong. The CDR3 is made up of 11 amino acids. Looked up from germline, CDR1 is GTSNPN and CDR2 is SVGIG (reference sequence). The CDR3 DNA reads as TGTGCCTGGAGCCAAAAATACGAGCAGTACTTC. It codes for CAWSQKYEQYF.

This chain's CDR3 is CASSFQGGYTF. The CDR3 nucleotides read TGTGCCAGCAGTTTCCAGGGGGGCTACACCTTC. The chain combines TRBV6-6 with TRBJ1-2, with D possibly TRBD1 on 6 matching bases. V lost 4 bases and J lost 8, with 8 bases in between. This CDR3 has 11 amino acids. Germline assignment: CDR1 MNHNY and CDR2 SVGAGI (reference sequence).

Regarding this clone: One end of the junction is discordant with germline, which a read error may explain. This rearrangement joins TRBV7-9 to TRBJ1-1, with TRBD1 as a possible D gene (6 bases). CDR3 length: 12 residues. Germline V gene data show CDR1 as SEHNR and CDR2 as FQNEAQ (reference sequence). CDR3 loop: CSSIAGDTEAFF. For the CDR3, the DNA is TGTTCCAGCATAGCAGGGGATACTGAAGCTTTCTTT.

This clone was seen only a few times. This chain uses TRBV5-1 with TRBJ1-5; D not certain. Germline values: CDR1 SGHRS, CDR2 YFSETQ. V gave up 0 bases and J gave up 2 bases, with 6 bases separating them. This CDR3 is 14 amino acids long. This CDR3 is CASSLESGNQPQHF. The CDR3 DNA reads TGCGCCAGCAGCTTGGAGTCAGGCAATCAGCCCCAGCATTTT.

This chain joins TRBV27 and TRBJ1-5; tentatively, D is TRBD1 (5 bases). Germline CDR1 MNHEY, CDR2 SMNVEV (reference sequence). The CDR3 is 15 residues long. Trimming left V 1 base short and J 4 bases short, with 11 bases between. The CDR3 sequence is CASSLFSGGNQPQHF. CDR3 in DNA: TGTGCCAGCAGTTTATTCTCCGGGGGAAATCAGCCCCAGCATTTT.

The chain combines TRBV5-1 with TRBJ1-5, with TRBD1 matching over 9 bases. The CDR3 runs 15 residues. From germline, CDR1 is SGHRS and CDR2 YFSETQ. The V and J ends lost 0 bases and 4 bases, in that order; junction bases with no gene match: 2. CDR3 DNA: TGCGCCAGCAGCTTGGCTGGGACAGGGAATCAGCCCCAGCATTTT. Amino acids: CASSLAGTGNQPQHF. Combining the CDR3 with reference TRBV5-1 and TRBJ1-5 gives the whole variable domain KAGVTQTPRYLIKTRGQQVTLSCSPISGHRSVSWYQQTPGQGLQFLFEYFSETQRNKGNFPGRFSGRQFSNSRSEMNVSTLELGDSALYLCASSLAGTGNQPQHFGDGTRLSIL.

The rearrangement links TRBV9 to TRBJ2-7, with a weak D call TRBD1 (6 bases). There are 14 residues in the CDR3. Trimming shortened V by 4 bases and J by 7 bases, and 18 bases separated the two germline ends. Germline assignment: CDR1 SGDLS and CDR2 YYNGEE. The CDR3 DNA sequence: TGTGCCAGCAGCCCCAGAGGACAGCTCGGGGAGCAGTACTTC. It is translated as CASSPRGQLGEQYF.

The J gene is TRBJ1-1, the V gene TRBV6-1, with 7 bases aligning to TRBD1. This CDR3 spans 15 amino acids. Germline-derived CDR1 and CDR2 are MNHNS and SASEGT. V was clipped by 1 base and J by 1 base; unmatched bases: 3. The DNA for the CDR3 is TGTGCCAGCAGTGAAGTATGGACAGGGAACACTGAAGCTTTCTTT. This translates into CASSEVWTGNTEAFF.

The chain recombines TRBV4-1 with TRBJ2-7; D is possibly TRBD1 (6 bases). The germline V gene encodes CDR1 MGHRA and CDR2 YSYEKL. V was pared by 2 bases and J by 6 bases, with 11 bases between. The CDR3 runs 13 residues. The CDR3, as DNA: TGCGCCAGCAGCCAAATAGACAGGTCCGAGCAGTACTTC. It encodes CASSQIDRSEQYF.

This clone has just a few counts. The chain joins TRBV6-5 to TRBJ1-2; D is perhaps TRBD1 (6 bases). Germline V gives CDR1 MNHEY, CDR2 SVGAGI. V was cut by 4 bases and J by 4 bases, with 13 bases left in between. The CDR3 runs 14 residues. CDR3: CASSLDSSLYGYTF. CDR3 bases: TGTGCCAGCAGTTTGGACAGCTCCCTCTATGGCTACACCTTC.

This chain uses TRBV19 with TRBJ2-7; D might be TRBD1 (6 bases). This CDR3 has 15 amino acids. With 5 bases removed from V and 0 bases from J, the gap between germline ends came to 14 bases. Germline loops: CDR1 LNHDA, CDR2 SQIVND (reference sequence). CDR3 amino acids: CASSSGQPSSYEQYF. DNA of the CDR3: TGTGCCAGTAGTTCTGGACAGCCCAGCTCCTACGAGCAGTACTTC.

The chain is built from TRBV10-3 and TRBJ1-5; 7 bases match TRBD1. This CDR3 region has 12 residues. The V gene's germline CDR1 is ENHRY and CDR2 SYGVKD. J lost 7 bases, V lost 10 bases, and 7 bases had no gene match. In DNA, the CDR3 is TGTGCCACGACAACAGGGGACCAGCCCCAGCATTTT. Amino acid sequence: CATTTGDQPQHF.

This clone was seen a single time. CDR3 in amino acids: CASSLGLDQRETQYF. In nucleotides, the CDR3 is TGTGCCAGCAGCTTGGGACTGGACCAGAGAGAGACCCAGTACTTC. The chain combines TRBV7-3 with TRBJ2-5, with D possibly matching TRBD2 (6 bases). The V and J ends lost 3 bases and 4 bases respectively, with 15 bases between them. The CDR3 is made up of 15 amino acids. Germline V CDR1 and CDR2: SGHTA, FQGTGA.

The genes are TRBV6-5 and TRBJ1-6; the D is unclear. The germline V and J ends were trimmed by 6 bases and 13 bases, with 16 bases remaining between them. Germline V CDR1 and CDR2: MNHEY, SVGAGI. The length of the CDR3 is 13 residues. In nucleotides, the CDR3 is TGTGCCAGCAGCCGACATATTCTCGGCCCCCTCCACTTT. Its translation: CASSRHILGPLHF.

The DNA for the CDR3 is TGTGCCAGCAGCTTGGCGTGGGGAGGGGAGCAGTACTTC. This codes for CASSLAWGGEQYF. The chain has TRBV7-9 and TRBJ2-7, with TRBD2 matching 7 bases. Trimming took 3 bases from V and 7 from J; bases not matched to a gene: 6. The V gene's germline CDR1 is SEHNR and CDR2 FQNEAQ (reference sequence). This CDR3 spans 13 amino acids.

CDR3 sequence: CASSSLSGSFNNEQFF. In DNA form, the CDR3 reads TGTGCCAGCAGCTCCCTTAGCGGGAGTTTCAACAATGAGCAGTTCTTC. V gene TRBV7-8 combines with J gene TRBJ2-1, with 9 nucleotides matching TRBD2. After removal of 4 bases from V and 5 bases from J, the junction contained 9 bases not matched to a gene. The CDR3 extends over 16 amino acids. Germline loops: CDR1 SGHVS, CDR2 FQNEAQ.

This clone has a handful of counts. This rearrangement joins TRBV4-3 to TRBJ2-1; perhaps TRBD2 as D (6 bases). V was shortened by 5 bases and J by 6 bases, with 11 bases between the two germline ends. The CDR3 sequence is 13 residues long. The germline gives CDR1 LGHNA, CDR2 YSLEER. The chain's CDR3 is CASSGTRGNEQFF. The DNA for the CDR3 is TGCGCCAGCAGCGGGACTCGGGGCAATGAGCAGTTCTTC.

The chain couples TRBV29-1 to TRBJ2-1, with 8 bases aligning to TRBD2. After removal of 2 bases from V and 2 bases from J, the junction contained 5 bases not matched to a gene. Germline V gene sequence: CDR1 SQVTM, CDR2 ANQGSEA. This CDR3 region has 15 residues. This CDR3 reads CSVERLAKTYNEQFF. As DNA, the CDR3 is TGCAGCGTTGAAAGACTAGCGAAAACCTACAATGAGCAGTTCTTC.

The chain employs TRBV7-8 and TRBJ1-1; no definite D call. The germline CDR1 and CDR2 sequences are SGHVS and FQNEAQ. This CDR3 has 14 residues. The V end was cut by 5 bases, the J end by 4 bases, with 14 bases between. The chain's CDR3 is CASSPGLRGTEAFF. DNA for the CDR3: TGTGCCAGCAGCCCCGGTCTCCGGGGCACTGAAGCTTTCTTT.

V and J are TRBV6-5 and TRBJ1-1, with a tentative D call TRBD1 (5 bases). The CDR3 runs 13 residues. From germline, CDR1 is MNHEY and CDR2 SVGAGI. Trimming took off 8 bases at V and 4 bases at J, with 14 bases between the two ends. DNA of the CDR3: TGTGCCAGCGGGGCAGGAGAGACCACTGAAGCTTTCTTT. It encodes CASGAGETTEAFF.

J is TRBJ2-1 and V is TRBV9, with 8 nucleotides matching TRBD2. The germline V gene has CDR1 SGDLS and CDR2 YYNGEE. This CDR3 has 15 residues. V lost 0 bases to trimming and J lost 6 bases; unmatched junction nucleotides: 5. CDR3 in DNA: TGTGCCAGCAGCGTAGACGGGAGGGCCCCCAATGAGCAGTTCTTC. Translated, it gives CASSVDGRAPNEQFF.

The rearrangement links TRBV5-4 to TRBJ2-3; 11 bases match TRBD2. CDR1 is SGHNT and CDR2 is YYREEE in the germline V gene (reference sequence). This CDR3 has 17 amino acids. The trim removed 3 bases at V and 3 bases at J, leaving 9 bases unmatched. The CDR3 reads CASSSGLAGGRTDTQYF. The DNA for the CDR3 is TGTGCCAGCAGCTCAGGATTAGCGGGGGGGCGAACAGATACGCAGTATTTT.

V gene TRBV5-1 combines with J gene TRBJ2-3, with 9 bases fitting TRBD1. V dropped 3 bases and J dropped 3; count of bases not matched to a gene: 8. CDR3 size: 16 residues. Per germline, CDR1 SGHRS and CDR2 YFSETQ. For the CDR3, the DNA is TGCGCCAGCAGCTCCACAGGGGGCGGAGGGACAGATACGCAGTATTTT. It encodes CASSSTGGGGTDTQYF.